Given below is one TCR beta chain in context. This entry belongs to a study of blood T cell repertoires in COVID-19. Study-level information: Samples taken during acute and convalescent COVID-19 were collected in the United States, Italy and Spain. Sources were T cells, B-cell-depleted T cells, or PBMCs; the material itself was cDNA or gDNA.

Methods used by the authors: Nucleated cell counts were estimated from reference gene primer amplification. Profiled with immunoSEQ multiplex PCR; TCRdb holds only in-frame clones, not every one. That table gives V, J and clone size, and the DNA gave D and trimming. The sample contains some 94,000 clones, around nine tenths of which appear only once. The sequence derives from a human donor in a cohort sampled during active COVID-19. The sequencing sample was made of peripheral blood.

The CDR3 nucleotides read TGTGCCAGCAGCTTAGCTTACAGGGACTATGGCTACACCTTC. Its protein is CASSLAYRDYGYTF. V and J are TRBV11-2 and TRBJ1-2; maybe TRBD1 (6 bases). The germline gives CDR1 SGHAT, CDR2 FQNNGV. The CDR3 is 14 residues long. V dropped 1 base and J dropped 3 bases, with 9 bases sitting between them.